The clone carrying this T cell receptor (beta chain) occurred a few times. A much bigger clone sits one base away, suggesting this may be a read error. The CDR3 spans 17 residues. The sample is drawn from a study of T cells in Graves' hyperthyroidism and ophthalmopathy. It was RNA transcripts that yielded the amplified TCR beta CDR3 regions. HTBI primers were the set used in a first-round RT-PCR of the TCR CDR3. MiXCR, applied by TCRdb to the multiplex PCR reads, yields one record per CDR3 protein. The sample has hundreds of thousands of distinct CDR3 sequences, 14% seen once. The sequence was obtained from a woman aged 25 to 39 with Graves' hyperthyroidism that later progressed to Graves' ophthalmopathy. Sequenced input: blood. The gene calls are TRBV12-3 or TRBV12-4 and TRBJ2-5, with 12 bases identical to TRBD2. The CDR3 nucleotides are TGTGCCAGCTGGGGGGGAGGACTAGCGGGGACCCAAGAGAGCCAGTACTTC. Its protein product is CASWGGGLAGTQESQYF.